This paragraph covers one T cell receptor (beta chain) sequence. The protocol was immunoSEQ multiplex PCR, while the TCRdb copy is restricted to in-frame clones and leaves out a portion. The sample lists about 200,000 clones, 85% to 90% occurring once. After removal of 5 bases from V and 6 bases from J, the junction contained 9 bases not matched to a gene. CDR3 size: 16 residues. Germline lookup yields CDR1 SGHTA and CDR2 FQGNSA. The data belong to a study of blood T cell repertoires in COVID-19. This chain links TRBV7-2 with TRBJ2-1; 11 bases map to TRBD2. The specimen sequenced was peripheral blood. The source of this sequence is a woman between 50 and 59 years old with acute or convalescent COVID-19. CDR3 nucleotides: TGTGCCAGCAGCCTAGGGGGTAGCGGGAGGGCCAATGAGCAGTTCTTC. This sequence encodes CASSLGGSGRANEQFF.